This T cell receptor (beta chain) was captured in a study of CD8 T cells in Susac syndrome. Study-level information: The sequenced Susac syndrome patients included about 6 who had clinically active disease and about 8 who were in remission.

The CDR3 totals 15 residues. Germline lookup yields CDR1 SGHVS and CDR2 FQNEAQ. V lost 4 bases, J lost 3 bases, and 8 bases stayed unmatched. Random hexamers were used to reverse transcribe about 0.5 to 1 ug of RNA. In TCRdb, the immunoSEQ multiplex PCR reads were re-called with MiXCR into one record per CDR3 protein. The sample has 150,000 to 200,000 distinct CDR3 sequences, approximately 94% seen once. Recently defined diagnostic criteria for definite or probable disease were fulfilled by Susac syndrome patients. In regard to this clonotype: Its antigen is not identified.

Study-level findings and limits: In Susac syndrome, CD4+ T cell repertoires lacked any clonal expansion.

The V and J genes are TRBV7-8 and TRBJ1-1; 7 bases are a match to TRBD1. Sequencing used CD4+ T cells from PBMCs. This sequence originates from a human donor with Susac syndrome. As DNA, the CDR3 is TGTGCCAGCAGCTCACAAACAGGGGCGGACACTGAAGCTTTCTTT. Translated: CASSSQTGADTEAFF.